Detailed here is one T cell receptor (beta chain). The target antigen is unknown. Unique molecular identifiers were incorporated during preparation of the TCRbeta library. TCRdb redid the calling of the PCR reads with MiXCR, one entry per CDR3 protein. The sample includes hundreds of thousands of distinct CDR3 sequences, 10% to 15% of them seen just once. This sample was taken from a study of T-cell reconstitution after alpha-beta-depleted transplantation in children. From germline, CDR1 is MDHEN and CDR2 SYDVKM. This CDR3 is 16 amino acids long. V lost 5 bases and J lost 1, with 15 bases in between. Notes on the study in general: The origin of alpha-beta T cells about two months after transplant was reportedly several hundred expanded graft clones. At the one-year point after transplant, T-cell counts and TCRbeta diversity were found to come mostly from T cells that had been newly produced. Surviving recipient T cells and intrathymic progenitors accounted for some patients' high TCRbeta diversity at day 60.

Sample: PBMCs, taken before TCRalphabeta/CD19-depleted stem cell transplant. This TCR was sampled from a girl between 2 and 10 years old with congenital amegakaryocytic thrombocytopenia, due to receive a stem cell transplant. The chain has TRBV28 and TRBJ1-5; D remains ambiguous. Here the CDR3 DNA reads TGTGCCAGCAGTACGTTTACAGTGAAGAGCAATCAGCCCCAGCATTTT. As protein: CASSTFTVKSNQPQHF.